This TCR beta chain derives from a study of T cells in Graves' hyperthyroidism and ophthalmopathy. CDR1 is MGHDK and CDR2 is SYGVNS in the germline V gene. V was shortened by 1 base and J by 7 bases, with 13 bases between the two germline ends. The CDR3 length is 14 residues. This clonotype was recorded many times. Antigen unknown. Hyperthyroidism, newly diagnosed and lasting under 2 months, affected patients aged 18 to 65. Points from the study as a whole: In validation, the model predicted ophthalmopathy. These predictions came a median 6.5 months before onset.

RNA transcripts yielded amplified TCR beta CDR3 regions. The primer set for the first-round RT-PCR of the TCR CDR3 was HTBI. TCRdb reprocessed the multiplex PCR reads via MiXCR and lists one record per CDR3 protein. There are about 400,000 distinct CDR3 sequences in the sample; approximately 15% occur only once, and 5.3% lies in the top ten. V and J are TRBV25-1 and TRBJ2-5, with D perhaps matching TRBD2 (5 bases). This TCR derives from a woman between 18 and 29 years old with Graves' hyperthyroidism. The sequenced sample consisted of blood. CDR3 DNA: TGTGCCAGCAGTGAATTGGCAGAGGCGGGGACCCAGTACTTC. As protein: CASSELAEAGTQYF.